This passage covers 10 T cell receptor beta chains from one sample sequenced in a study of PD-1 blockade in classical Hodgkin lymphoma. Each patient's relapse followed autologous stem cell transplantation, and brentuximab vedotin exposure varied. Measured with immunoSEQ multiplex PCR; TCRdb has only the in-frame clones, and not every one. The table has 70,000 to 80,000 clones, more than 85% seen once; the top ten hold over 6.5%. Sequenced here: peripheral blood mononuclear cells (PBMCs), sampled at baseline. The receptors stem from a human donor with classical Hodgkin lymphoma.

The chain has TRBV9 and TRBJ1-1; D gene ambiguous. Germline-derived CDR1 and CDR2 are SGDLS and YYNGEE. There are 14 residues in the CDR3. Trimming took off 0 bases at V and 3 bases at J, with 9 bases between the two ends. Here the CDR3 DNA reads TGTGCCAGCAGCGTAGAAGCTTCCTACACTGAAGCTTTCTTT. Amino acids: CASSVEASYTEAFF.

In regard to this clone: The junction shows a germline mismatch at one end, possibly a read error. The chain recombines TRBV9 with TRBJ2-5; D perhaps matches TRBD2 (6 bases). The germline gives CDR1 SGDLS, CDR2 YYNGEE. The length of the CDR3 is 16 residues. The CDR3 spells CASSEGGMGAQEAQYF. The DNA for the CDR3 is TGTGCCAGCAGCGAGGGCGGGATGGGTGCACAAGAGGCCCAGTACTTC.

V usage is TRBV7-6 and J usage is TRBJ1-2; TRBD1 might be the D (5 bases). V lost 5 bases and J lost 3, with 13 bases in between. Germline loops: CDR1 SGHVS, CDR2 FNYEAQ. The CDR3 runs 14 residues. CDR3 amino acids: CASSPIGEDYGYTF. The CDR3 DNA reads as TGTGCCAGCAGCCCTATAGGGGAGGACTATGGCTACACCTTC.

This chain links TRBV14 with TRBJ2-1; no reliable D call. The length of the CDR3 is 14 residues. V lost 3 bases to trimming and J lost 5 bases, with 11 bases between them. Germline-derived CDR1 and CDR2 are SGHDN and FVKESK. The CDR3 DNA reads as TGTGCCAGCAGCCATCAGTCGCTCAACAATGAGCAGTTCTTC. Its protein product is CASSHQSLNNEQFF.

The chain couples TRBV19 to TRBJ1-4; D is undetermined. Trimming shortened V by 5 bases and J by 0 bases, and 10 bases separated the two germline ends. The CDR3 runs to 15 residues. Germline-derived CDR1 and CDR2 are LNHDA and SQIVND (reference sequence). CDR3 in DNA: TGTGCCAGTAGTGACTCCCTGACAACTAATGAAAAACTGTTTTTT. This sequence encodes CASSDSLTTNEKLFF. Together with reference TRBV19 and TRBJ1-4, the CDR3 gives the full variable domain: DGGITQSPKYLFRKEGQNVTLSCEQNLNHDAMYWYRQDPGQGLRLIYYSQIVNDFQKGDIAEGYSVSREKKESFPLTVTSAQKNPTAFYLCASSDSLTTNEKLFFGSGTQLSVL.

The chain combines TRBV10-3 with TRBJ2-1; 7 nucleotides agree with TRBD2. CDR3 length: 15 residues. The V gene end was trimmed by 3 bases and the J gene end by 4 bases; junction bases not matched to a gene: 6. Per the germline V gene, CDR1 is ENHRY and CDR2 is SYGVKD. The DNA for the CDR3 is TGTGCCATCAGTGATGGATGGGAGGGGTACAATGAGCAGTTCTTC. As protein: CAISDGWEGYNEQFF.

The rearrangement joins TRBV29-1 to TRBJ2-6; unclear D gene. V was trimmed by 8 bases and J by 1 base, leaving 3 bases between them. Germline lookup yields CDR1 SQVTM and CDR2 ANQGSEA. The CDR3 loop spans 11 amino acids. The chain's CDR3 is CSPSGANVLTF. The CDR3 DNA reads TGCAGCCCTTCTGGGGCCAACGTCCTGACTTTC.

This clone was observed a single time. The rearrangement links TRBV27 to TRBJ2-3; D not certain. The CDR3 loop spans 13 amino acids. V was clipped by 2 bases and J by 2 bases, with 5 bases between them. The germline gives CDR1 MNHEY, CDR2 SMNVEV (reference sequence). DNA of the CDR3: TGTGCCAGCAGTTTACAGCACACAGATACGCAGTATTTT. It translates to CASSLQHTDTQYF.

The chain couples TRBV7-9 to TRBJ2-3; perhaps TRBD1 as D (6 bases). The ends were cut back, 5 bases at V and 0 bases at J, with 15 bases in the middle. Germline CDR1 SEHNR, CDR2 FQNEAQ (reference sequence). CDR3 length: 16 residues. As DNA, the CDR3 is TGTGCCAGCAGCCTACCCCGGGACAAAAGCACAGATACGCAGTATTTT. This translates into CASSLPRDKSTDTQYF.

This clone was observed a few times. This sequence joins TRBV23-1 and TRBJ2-2, with no clear D. TRBV23-1 has ORF status, its function being uncertain. This CDR3 is built from 15 residues. V was cut by 5 bases and J by 7 bases, with 17 bases left in between. CDR3 DNA sequence: TGCGCCAGCAGTGGGGTAAAGGATTCAGGCGGGGAGCTGTTTTTT. This sequence encodes CASSGVKDSGGELFF.